This T cell receptor beta chain was profiled in a study of shared clonotypes between healthy human individuals (dated by TCRdb to about 2020). Background on the whole study: A couple of women and a few men aged 18 to 49 years were included in the cohort. For each donor, CD4 naive and CD4 memory were each run on three plates, CD8 naive on two plates, and CD8 memory on one plate. The study deeply sequenced blood TCR repertoires of about 5 healthy adults to estimate repertoire size and the extent of clonotype sharing between individuals. To increase sequencing depth and limit assay-specific biases, different laboratories used diverse techniques to prepare libraries and sequence TCR repertoires. Leukapheresis yielded between about 0.94 and 8.9 billion PBMCs per donor. Paper-wide results and their limitations: Larger estimated clonotype richness was generally found for naive subsets than for memory subsets. Even with the large sequencing depth, rarefaction of the sorted-subset datasets indicated that sequencing was incomplete. Sampling was limited to blood, and TCR repertoires in tissue likely differ from TCR repertoires in blood. Pairwise subsampling indicated that sequencing depth was expected to affect the degree of clonotype sharing among donors. Because the study included a small number of donors, the genetic and exposure-history diversity represented was limited. Compared with non-shared clonotypes, clonotypes shared by all four sorted-subset donors had higher generation probabilities. About 5% of naive CD4, 3.5% of naive CD8, roughly 2.4% of memory CD4, and 0.4% of memory CD8 clonotypes were shared across several donors.

Using the deep immunoSEQ assay, multiplex PCR amplified TCR CDR3 regions from genomic DNA. Extracted genomic DNA from each cell subset was distributed evenly across all wells of several immunoSEQ 96-well plates, and each plate was treated as a replicate. For sorted subsets, approximately 210 ng of genomic DNA, equivalent to around 31,000 T cell genomes, went into each replicate PCR. The purified libraries were quantified using a Qubit 3.0 fluorometer, sized with a Bioanalyzer 2100, and then quantified again using the KAPA Library Quantification kit. Each immunoSEQ 96-well plate was sequenced on its own single-read 150-cycle Illumina NextSeq 550 flow cell. As for the authors' bioinformatics: The immunoSEQ output contained only junctional sequences without quality scores, so filtering could not match that applied to full-length reads. To assign V/J genes and CDR3, sequences were annotated against IMGT germline references using PyIR, a Python wrapper for IgBLAST v1.9. Reads with weak V/J assignments (E-value above 1e-6), missing CDR3, stop codons, out-of-frame junctions, or ambiguous translated residues were removed. V3J clonotypes were defined by identical inferred V gene, J gene, and CDR3 amino acid sequence. Percentage overlap between repertoires was computed as shared unique clonotypes divided by the size of the smaller repertoire. RTK rarefaction, the Chao1 estimator, and Recon v2.1 estimates of unobserved clonotypes were used to assess repertoire richness. OLGA was used to compute generation probabilities for all TCRbeta clonotypes that the gDNA method yielded from a few donors. Drawn from immuneACCESS, this table holds only the in-frame rearrangements with V and J called that TCRdb kept. Clones are partly lost; checked studies trace under half to an unresolved V gene and leave the rest unexplained. D and trimming were read from the DNA, whereas the V and J calls and clone size are those reported in that table. The sample profile shows approximately 1.5 million clones; 98% of them were found once. Jointly, the top ten make up under 0.45% of the sample.

Here V drops 4 bases and J drops 7 bases, and the junction holds 11 bases not matched to any gene. The CDR3, cysteine through phenylalanine, is 15 amino acids long. Here the CDR3 DNA is all that survives: 45 bases in frame from base 1. CDR1 and CDR2, looked up from the germline V gene, are SGHRS and YFSETQ. About this clone itself: Its antigen is currently not known. No per-base quality is available; no much larger clone lies one base away.

Donors were healthy HIV-negative adults with no recently reported acute infections or vaccinations. All donors were Caucasian adults living in Nashville, Tennessee, USA. CD4+ T cells were enriched by magnetic negative selection, after which naive cells were positively selected on CD45RA and the negative fraction was taken as the memory subset. Blood was collected by leukapheresis, and PBMCs were isolated by Ficoll-Histopaque density gradient centrifugation and then cryopreserved in liquid nitrogen vapor phase. Purity and quantity of every magnetically sorted T cell population were checked by analytical flow cytometry. Genomic DNA was isolated from each sorted fraction and quantified by UV absorbance on a Nanodrop 2000c.

This TCR came from a man aged 25 to 40 in good health. Sequencing used naive CD4+ T cells sorted from blood. The cell subset or site label here, explained by the study, means: CD45RA+ positively selected. The rearranged segments are TRBV5-1 and TRBJ1-2; TRBD1 aligns with 9 central bases. The nucleotides read TGCGCCAGCAGCCTCGGCCGGGGACAGGGAGGTGGCTACACCTTC. This is translated as CASSLGRGQGGGYTF.